Presented here are 10 T cell receptor beta chains from one specimen sequenced in a study of blood T cell repertoires in COVID-19. The assay was immunoSEQ multiplex PCR, and TCRdb's table has in-frame clones only and misses some. The table shows some 140,000 clones, with 75% to 90% occurring only once. The sequencing sample was made of peripheral blood. All receptors come from a woman aged 50 to 60 who had recovered from COVID-19.

V usage is TRBV7-3 and J usage is TRBJ2-1; tentatively, D is TRBD1 (6 bases). This CDR3 has 14 residues. Trimming removed 0 bases from V and 6 bases from J, with 9 bases in between. CDR1 is SGHTA and CDR2 is FQGTGA in the germline V gene. The CDR3 here is CASSLTTTGNEQFF. CDR3 in DNA: TGTGCCAGCAGCTTAACCACGACAGGCAATGAGCAGTTCTTC.

The chain joins TRBV25-1 to TRBJ2-7; TRBD2 agrees at 11 bases. The CDR3 is 16 residues long. V dropped 4 bases and J dropped 5; count of bases not matched to a gene: 10. Looked up from germline, CDR1 is MGHDK and CDR2 is SYGVNS. The CDR3 is CASSGVAGGPGHEQYF. The CDR3 bases are TGTGCCAGCAGTGGGGTAGCGGGAGGGCCGGGTCACGAGCAGTACTTC.

The CDR3 nucleotides are TGTGCCAGCAGTGAAGACGTCGGGACAGACTATGGCTACACCTTC. It codes for CASSEDVGTDYGYTF. The chain has TRBV6-1 and TRBJ1-2, with TRBD1 matching 7 bases. The trim removed 1 base at V and 3 bases at J, leaving 5 bases unmatched. The germline V gene has CDR1 MNHNS and CDR2 SASEGT. The CDR3 is 15 amino acids.

A few counts support this clone. The J gene is TRBJ2-7, the V gene TRBV19, with D possibly matching TRBD2 (5 bases). Germline V lookup: CDR1 LNHDA, CDR2 SQIVND (reference sequence). Trimming removed 6 bases at V and 1 base at J, with 13 bases between. This CDR3 has 14 amino acids. For the CDR3, the DNA is TGTGCCAGTAGGAGGGCTCCAGAGTCCTACGAGCAGTACTTC. Residues: CASRRAPESYEQYF.

The chain uses TRBV7-2 and TRBJ1-2, with 10 positions matching TRBD1. The CDR3 is made up of 17 amino acids. Germline CDR1 and CDR2: SGHTA and FQGNSA. The junction had 10 bases not matched to a gene; V was cut back by 3 bases and J by 3 bases. The CDR3 coding sequence is TGTGCCAGCAGCTTGACCCGGGACAGGGGTTTGTACTATGGCTACACCTTC. Encoded protein: CASSLTRDRGLYYGYTF.

This chain uses TRBV19 with TRBJ1-4; 7 bases map to TRBD1. Germline CDR1 and CDR2: LNHDA and SQIVND (reference sequence). This CDR3 has 14 amino acids. V lost 7 bases, J lost 10 bases, and 12 bases stayed unmatched. The CDR3 DNA reads as TGTGCCAGTAACGCTGACAGGGCCCTCGGAAAACTGTTTTTT. Its protein is CASNADRALGKLFF.

This rearrangement joins TRBV29-1 to TRBJ1-2, with TRBD1 matching 7 bases. This CDR3 is built from 14 residues. Germline V gene sequence: CDR1 SQVTM, CDR2 ANQGSEA. J was trimmed by 4 bases and V by 6 bases; bases with no gene match: 11. The CDR3 DNA is TGCAGCGTAGGACGGACAGGAAATATCTATGGCTACACCTTC. Protein product: CSVGRTGNIYGYTF.

CDR3 region: CASSSAQAQYF. The CDR3 DNA is TGTGCCAGCAGCTCAGCGCAGGCGCAGTATTTT. The V call is TRBV7-9, the J call TRBJ2-3; D gene ambiguous. Trimming removed 4 bases at V and 10 bases at J, with 9 bases between. The length of the CDR3 is 11 residues. Germline loops: CDR1 SEHNR, CDR2 FQNEAQ (reference sequence).

The rearrangement uses TRBV4-2 and TRBJ2-3; D is perhaps TRBD2 (5 bases). Germline V gene data show CDR1 as LGHNA and CDR2 as YNFKEQ. Trimming removed 0 bases from V and 7 bases from J, with 14 bases in between. The CDR3 extends over 15 amino acids. The CDR3 bases are TGTGCCAGCAGCCAAGATCTTGCGGGCCGTAATACGCAGTATTTT. Translation gives CASSQDLAGRNTQYF.

This sequence joins TRBV9 and TRBJ2-5; 7 bases match TRBD2. The CDR3 has 14 residues. V was clipped by 0 bases and J by 5 bases; unmatched bases: 4. CDR1 SGDLS and CDR2 YYNGEE come from the germline V gene. This chain's CDR3 is CASSVEVLAETQYF. CDR3 nucleotides: TGTGCCAGCAGCGTAGAAGTACTAGCGGAGACCCAGTACTTC.